Below are 23 T cell receptor beta chains sequenced from a single sample in a study of T cell responses to AZD1222 COVID-19 vaccine. Clones were read by immunoSEQ multiplex PCR, and TCRdb kept only the in-frame ones, dropping some. Here the sample spans some 140,000 clones, 70% to 90% being singletons. The specimen comprised peripheral blood, sampled on day 0 of AZD1222 vaccination. Source of these receptors: an adult in good health.

V gene TRBV13 combines with J gene TRBJ2-7; 8 bases line up with TRBD2. The CDR3 totals 14 residues. Germline V gene sequence: CDR1 PRHDT, CDR2 FYEKMQ (reference sequence). J gave up 5 bases and V 3 bases, and 6 bases lay outside the gene matches. CDR3 in DNA: TGTGCCAGCAGCTTCGGGACTAGAGAAGACGAGCAGTACTTC. Protein product: CASSFGTREDEQYF. Full variable domain (rest looked up from reference TRBV13 and TRBJ2-7): AAGVIQSPRHLIKEKRETATLKCYPIPRHDTVYWYQQGPGQDPQFLISFYEKMQSDKGSIPDRFSAQQFSDYHSELNMSSLELGDSALYFCASSFGTREDEQYFGPGTRLTVT.

The genes are TRBV9 and TRBJ2-1; no definite D call. There are 16 residues in the CDR3. Germline V gene data show CDR1 as SGDLS and CDR2 as YYNGEE. V gave up 0 bases and J gave up 6 bases, with 16 bases separating them. The CDR3 region is CASSVATSRWGNEQFF. The CDR3 DNA is TGTGCCAGCAGCGTAGCTACATCCCGGTGGGGCAATGAGCAGTTCTTC.

This chain links TRBV24-1 with TRBJ2-2; D is ambiguous. The CDR3 loop spans 11 amino acids. The V end was cut by 3 bases, the J end by 10 bases, with 5 bases between. Per the germline V gene, CDR1 is KGHDR and CDR2 is SFDVKD. The CDR3 bases are TGTGCCACCAGTGATGGCGCGGAGCTGTTTTTT. Its translation is CATSDGAELFF.

This chain links TRBV30 with TRBJ2-2; TRBD1 aligns across 10 bases. Germline CDR1 is GTSNPN and CDR2 is SVGIG (reference sequence). V lost 5 bases and J lost 8; bases outside the gene matches: 5. The CDR3 has 13 amino acids. CDR3 protein: CAWGDRGEGELFF. In DNA form, the CDR3 reads TGTGCCTGGGGGGACAGGGGAGAGGGGGAGCTGTTTTTT.

The genes are TRBV3-1 (or the pseudogene TRBV3-2) and TRBJ1-2; possible D gene TRBD1, 5 bases. Trimming removed 4 bases at V and 4 bases at J, with 13 bases between. Germline V CDR1 and CDR2: LGHDT, YNNKEL (reference sequence). The CDR3 extends over 14 amino acids. As DNA, the CDR3 is TGTGCCAGCAGCCTTGGAGGGGCCCCCTATGGCTACACCTTC. It is translated as CASSLGGAPYGYTF.

The chain links TRBV20-1 to TRBJ1-1, with D perhaps TRBD1 (6 bases). The CDR3 consists of 13 residues. The germline V and J ends were trimmed by 3 bases and 2 bases, with 10 bases remaining between them. Germline V CDR1 and CDR2: DFQATT, SNEGSKA (reference sequence). Here the CDR3 reads CSASRGANTEAFF. The CDR3 nucleotides read TGCAGTGCTAGTCGGGGGGCAAACACTGAAGCTTTCTTT.

V usage is TRBV6-5 and J usage is TRBJ1-1; 7 positions agree with TRBD1. This CDR3 has 16 residues. The germline gives CDR1 MNHEY, CDR2 SVGAGI. V lost 4 bases and J lost 4; bases outside the gene matches: 12. In DNA, the CDR3 is TGTGCCAGCAGTTTCCGATATCTCGGGACAGTCACTGAAGCTTTCTTT. Amino acid sequence: CASSFRYLGTVTEAFF.

This chain joins TRBV4-3 and TRBJ1-2, with D perhaps matching TRBD1 (6 bases). V was pared by 2 bases and J by 3 bases, with 7 bases between. This CDR3 has 13 amino acids. Germline CDR1 LGHNA, CDR2 YSLEER. The CDR3 nucleotides read TGCGCCAGCAGCCAACAGGGGTACTATGGCTACACCTTC. Protein: CASSQQGYYGYTF.

The V call is TRBV7-2, the J call TRBJ2-2, with 8 bases aligning to TRBD1. V was clipped by 4 bases and J by 3 bases; unmatched bases: 4. This CDR3 contains 15 residues. From germline, CDR1 is SGHTA and CDR2 FQGNSA. The chain's CDR3 is CASSSGQGYTGELFF. In DNA form, the CDR3 reads TGTGCCAGCAGCTCTGGACAGGGCTACACCGGGGAGCTGTTTTTT.

This chain connects TRBV9 to TRBJ1-1; no definite D call. CDR3 length: 14 residues. Germline V gene data show CDR1 as SGDLS and CDR2 as YYNGEE. The ends were cut back, 4 bases at V and 0 bases at J, with 10 bases in the middle. The CDR3 sequence: CASSPRGVNTEAFF. The DNA of the CDR3 is TGTGCCAGCAGCCCCAGAGGAGTGAACACTGAAGCTTTCTTT.

This clone was detected a few times. V and J are TRBV14 and TRBJ2-1, with D perhaps TRBD2 (6 bases). The CDR3 has 16 amino acids. V was shortened by 4 bases and J by 7 bases, with 20 bases between the two germline ends. Germline V gives CDR1 SGHDN, CDR2 FVKESK. The CDR3 protein is CASSRAFGTLLNEQFF. As DNA, the CDR3 is TGTGCCAGCAGCCGAGCCTTCGGGACTCTGCTGAATGAGCAGTTCTTC. The entire variable domain, with the rest obtained from reference TRBV14 and TRBJ2-1, is as follows: EAGVTQFPSHSVIEKGQTVTLRCDPISGHDNLYWYRRVMGKEIKFLLHFVKESKQDESGMPNNRFLAERTGGTYSTLKVQPAELEDSGVYFCASSRAFGTLLNEQFFGPGTRLTVL.

This clone was observed many times. The chain combines TRBV15 with TRBJ2-1; TRBD1 aligns across 9 bases. Germline-derived CDR1 and CDR2 are LNHNV and YYDKDF (reference sequence). With V trimmed by 3 bases and J by 0 bases, 21 bases remained unmatched. CDR3 size: 22 residues. CDR3: CATSSRLSGTGPYLPSYNEQFF. The CDR3 DNA reads TGTGCCACCAGCAGCAGATTATCCGGGACAGGGCCTTACCTTCCCTCCTACAATGAGCAGTTCTTC.

The J gene is TRBJ1-3, the V gene TRBV5-6; 8 nucleotides align to TRBD1. V dropped 4 bases and J dropped 4; count of bases not matched to a gene: 7. The length of the CDR3 is 15 residues. In germline, CDR1 is SGHDT, CDR2 YYEEEE. As DNA, the CDR3 is TGTGCCAGCAGCATTCAGGGGGCGCAGGGAAACACCATATATTTT. Residues: CASSIQGAQGNTIYF.

This clone was counted only a few times. This chain connects TRBV28 to TRBJ2-3; D gene ambiguous. V dropped 6 bases and J dropped 4 bases, with 17 bases sitting between them. The CDR3 length is 15 residues. The germline V gene has CDR1 MDHEN and CDR2 SYDVKM. The CDR3 reads CASSALSLNADTQYF. CDR3 nucleotides: TGTGCCAGCAGCGCCCTATCCCTAAACGCAGATACGCAGTATTTT.

The gene calls are TRBV7-2 and TRBJ1-4; D may be TRBD1 (5 bases). The germline CDR1 and CDR2 sequences are SGHTA and FQGNSA. V dropped 3 bases and J dropped 5 bases, with 10 bases sitting between them. The length of the CDR3 is 14 residues. The CDR3 here is CASSLWGGNEKLFF. In DNA form, the CDR3 reads TGTGCCAGCAGCTTGTGGGGGGGAAATGAAAAACTGTTTTTT.

The sample holds a few counts of this clone. V and J are TRBV9 and TRBJ2-3, with TRBD1 matching over 9 bases. Per germline, CDR1 SGDLS and CDR2 YYNGEE. The CDR3 totals 16 residues. The V gene end was trimmed by 4 bases and the J gene end by 2 bases; junction bases not matched to a gene: 8. The CDR3 region is CASSPLGTGPTDTQYF. The CDR3 bases are TGTGCCAGCAGCCCCCTAGGGACAGGGCCCACAGATACGCAGTATTTT.

The genes are TRBV4-1 and TRBJ2-7; possible D gene TRBD1, 6 bases. Germline lookup yields CDR1 MGHRA and CDR2 YSYEKL. The CDR3 contains 16 residues. The V and J ends lost 1 base and 0 bases respectively, with 13 bases between them. The CDR3 loop is CASSQVNPGDSYEQYF. The CDR3 DNA is TGCGCCAGCAGCCAAGTTAACCCAGGGGACTCCTACGAGCAGTACTTC.

V gene TRBV21-1 combines with J gene TRBJ1-1; TRBD1 is taken as the D call from the table, unchecked against the DNA. TRBV21-1 is flagged as a pseudogene. This CDR3 comprises 13 residues. The CDR3 DNA sequence: TGTGCCAGCAGCGCCGCCAGGGCCACTGAAGCTTTCTTT. It is translated as CASSAARATEAFF.

This chain connects TRBV24-1 to TRBJ2-2; D perhaps matches TRBD1 (6 bases). This CDR3 spans 13 amino acids. Germline-derived CDR1 and CDR2 are KGHDR and SFDVKD. V was clipped by 8 bases and J by 0 bases, with 6 bases between them. The CDR3 DNA reads TGTGCCACCACAGGGGCGAACACCGGGGAGCTGTTTTTT. It specifies CATTGANTGELFF.

In this sample, this clone turned up once. This chain connects TRBV6-5 to TRBJ1-1, with 9 bases that match TRBD1. V trimming: 8 bases; J trimming: 4 bases; junction bases outside the gene matches: 8. The V gene's germline CDR1 is MNHEY and CDR2 SVGAGI. This CDR3 is built from 14 residues. Written as DNA, the CDR3 is TGTGCCAGCTCCGCCCGACAGGGGGGCACTGAAGCTTTCTTT. Protein sequence: CASSARQGGTEAFF.

The rearrangement joins TRBV7-2 to TRBJ1-4, with 7 bases fitting TRBD1. Germline loops: CDR1 SGHTA, CDR2 FQGNSA. The CDR3 is 14 residues long. The J segment lost 3 bases and the V segment lost 4 bases, leaving 2 bases of the junction unmatched. The CDR3 loop reads CASSSGQPNEKLFF. DNA for the CDR3: TGTGCCAGCAGCTCGGGACAGCCTAATGAAAAACTGTTTTTT.

The chain is built from TRBV30 and TRBJ1-2; no reliable D call. CDR1 and CDR2 from the germline V gene are GTSNPN and SVGIG (reference sequence). V gave up 5 bases and J gave up 2 bases, with 15 bases separating them. CDR3 length equals 14 residues. This CDR3 reads CAWGRQHKNYGYTF. Written as DNA, the CDR3 is TGTGCCTGGGGGAGACAACACAAAAACTATGGCTACACCTTC.

The J gene is TRBJ2-5, the V gene TRBV9, with D possibly matching TRBD2 (6 bases). Trimming removed 0 bases at V and 4 bases at J, with 13 bases between. The CDR3 has 15 amino acids. Germline CDR1 is SGDLS and CDR2 is YYNGEE. The CDR3 DNA follows: TGTGCCAGCAGCGTAGCGGGAGTAACGGCAGAGACCCAGTACTTC. Residues: CASSVAGVTAETQYF.